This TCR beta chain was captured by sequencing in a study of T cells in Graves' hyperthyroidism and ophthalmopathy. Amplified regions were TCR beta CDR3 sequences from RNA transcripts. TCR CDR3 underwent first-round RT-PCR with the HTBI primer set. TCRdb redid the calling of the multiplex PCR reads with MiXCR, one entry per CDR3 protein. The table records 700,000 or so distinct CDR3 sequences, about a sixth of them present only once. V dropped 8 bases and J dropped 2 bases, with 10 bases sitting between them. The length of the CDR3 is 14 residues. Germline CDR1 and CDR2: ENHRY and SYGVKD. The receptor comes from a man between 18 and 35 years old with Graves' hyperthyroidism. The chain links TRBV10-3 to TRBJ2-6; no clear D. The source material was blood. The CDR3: CAIQEGAGANVLTF. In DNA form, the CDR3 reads TGTGCCATCCAGGAAGGCGCTGGGGCCAACGTCCTGACTTTC.